This T cell receptor (beta chain) was recovered during a study of T-cell memory formation after mild COVID-19. In the study overall: Most TCR clusters belonged to a single donor. The study, taken as a whole, reports: The authors did not confirm SARS-CoV-2 specificity of second-wave clones peaking day 37. Contracting CD4+ clones sat mainly in CM and EM; CD8+ in EMRA.

This CDR3 contains 13 residues. Germline V CDR1 and CDR2: KGHDR, SFDVKD. V was pared by 10 bases and J by 4 bases, with 5 bases of the junction left unmatched. This clonotype was detected only a few times. Its antigen is currently unknown. TCRdb re-called the 5' RACE reads through MiXCR, storing one row per CDR3 protein. The sample lists hundreds of thousands of distinct CDR3 sequences, around 8% seen once, with about 20% in the top ten. What was sequenced was PBMCs or a T cell subset sorted from them (not recorded which). The TCR sequence derives from a man aged 18-30 years who had mild COVID-19 (a few samples of this study predate the infection). Cell type and time point are not known. This chain joins TRBV24-1 and TRBJ2-2, with TRBD1 matching 7 bases. The CDR3 nucleotides are TGTGCCACTCGACAGGGCGTCACCGGGGAGCTGTTTTTT. Residues: CATRQGVTGELFF.